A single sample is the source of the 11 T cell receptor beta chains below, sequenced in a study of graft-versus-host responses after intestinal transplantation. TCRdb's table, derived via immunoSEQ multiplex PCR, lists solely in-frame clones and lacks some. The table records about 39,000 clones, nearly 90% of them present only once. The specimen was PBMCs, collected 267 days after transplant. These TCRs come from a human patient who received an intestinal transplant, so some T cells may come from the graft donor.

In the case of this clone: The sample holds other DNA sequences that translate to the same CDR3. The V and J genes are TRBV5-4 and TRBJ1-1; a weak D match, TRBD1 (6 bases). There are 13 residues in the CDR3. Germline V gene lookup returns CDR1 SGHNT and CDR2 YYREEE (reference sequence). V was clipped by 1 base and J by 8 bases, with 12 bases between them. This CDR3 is CASSLWGGTEAFF. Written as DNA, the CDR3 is TGTGCCAGCAGCTTGTGGGGAGGGACAGAAGCTTTCTTT.

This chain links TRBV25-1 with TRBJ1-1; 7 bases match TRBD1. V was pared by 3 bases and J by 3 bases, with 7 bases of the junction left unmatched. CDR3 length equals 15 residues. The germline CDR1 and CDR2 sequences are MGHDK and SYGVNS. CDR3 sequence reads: CASSDQSTGHTEAFF. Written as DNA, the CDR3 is TGTGCCAGCAGTGATCAATCGACAGGGCACACTGAAGCTTTCTTT.

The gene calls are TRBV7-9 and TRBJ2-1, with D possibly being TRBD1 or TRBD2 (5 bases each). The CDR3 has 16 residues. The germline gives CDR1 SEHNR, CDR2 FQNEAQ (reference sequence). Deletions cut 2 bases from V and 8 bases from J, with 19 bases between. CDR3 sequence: CASSLRGRSNNHEQFF. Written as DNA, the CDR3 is TGTGCCAGCAGCTTAAGGGGACGGTCCAATAATCATGAGCAGTTCTTC.

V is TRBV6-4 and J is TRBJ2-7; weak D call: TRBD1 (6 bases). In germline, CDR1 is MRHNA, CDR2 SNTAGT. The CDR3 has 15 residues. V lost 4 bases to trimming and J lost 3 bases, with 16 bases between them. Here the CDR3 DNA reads TGTGCCAGCAGTGTCCTCCGGTGGGGGCACTACGAGCAGTACTTC. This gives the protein CASSVLRWGHYEQYF.

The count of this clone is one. The CDR3 region is CASSFMGETQYF. The CDR3 nucleotides read TGTGCCAGCAGCTTTATGGGAGAGACCCAGTACTTC. This chain uses TRBV7-9 with TRBJ2-5; D unresolved. The germline V gene encodes CDR1 SEHNR and CDR2 FQNEAQ (reference sequence). The CDR3 runs 12 residues. Trimming cost V 3 bases and J 4 bases, with 6 bases left between them.

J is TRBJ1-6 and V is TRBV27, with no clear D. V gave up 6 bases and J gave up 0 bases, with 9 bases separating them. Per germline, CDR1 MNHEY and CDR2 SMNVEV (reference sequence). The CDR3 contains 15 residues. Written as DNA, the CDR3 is TGTGCCAGCAGGACGGTCAGCTCCTATAATTCACCCCTCCACTTT. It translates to CASRTVSSYNSPLHF.

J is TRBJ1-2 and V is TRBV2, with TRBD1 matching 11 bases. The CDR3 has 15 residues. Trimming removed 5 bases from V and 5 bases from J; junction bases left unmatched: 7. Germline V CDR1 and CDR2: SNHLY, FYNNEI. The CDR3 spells CASSRDRGIPYGYTF. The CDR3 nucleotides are TGTGCCAGCAGTCGGGACAGGGGGATTCCTTATGGCTACACCTTC.

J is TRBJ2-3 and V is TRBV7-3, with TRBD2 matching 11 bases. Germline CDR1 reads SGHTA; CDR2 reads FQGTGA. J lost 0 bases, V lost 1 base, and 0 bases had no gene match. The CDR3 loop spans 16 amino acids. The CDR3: CASSLRLAGSTDTQYF. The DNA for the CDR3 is TGTGCCAGCAGCTTAAGACTAGCGGGGAGCACAGATACGCAGTATTTT.

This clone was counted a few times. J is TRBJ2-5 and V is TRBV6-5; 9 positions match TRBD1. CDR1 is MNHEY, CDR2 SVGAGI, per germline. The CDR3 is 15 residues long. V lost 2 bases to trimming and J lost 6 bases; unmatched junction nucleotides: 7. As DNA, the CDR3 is TGTGCCAGCAGTTACGGGACAGGGATTCGAAAGACCCAGTACTTC. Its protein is CASSYGTGIRKTQYF.

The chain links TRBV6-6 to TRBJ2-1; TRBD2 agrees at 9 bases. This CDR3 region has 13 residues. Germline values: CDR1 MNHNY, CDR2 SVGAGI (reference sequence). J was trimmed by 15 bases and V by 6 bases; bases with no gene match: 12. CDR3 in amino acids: CASRPPSSGEMFF. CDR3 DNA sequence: TGTGCCAGCAGGCCTCCCTCTAGCGGGGAAATGTTCTTC.

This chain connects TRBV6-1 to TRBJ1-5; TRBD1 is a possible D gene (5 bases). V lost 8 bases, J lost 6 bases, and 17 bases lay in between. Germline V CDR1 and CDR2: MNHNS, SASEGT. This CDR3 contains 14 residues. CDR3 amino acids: CASGTTGIGQPQHF. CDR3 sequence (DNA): TGTGCCAGCGGGACTACGGGTATAGGTCAGCCCCAGCATTTT.